This TCR beta chain is from a study of CD8 T cells in ankylosing spondylitis. There are 18 residues in the CDR3. The V gene's germline CDR1 is SGDLS and CDR2 YYNGEE. Unmatched junction bases numbered 12, after V lost 3 bases and J lost 1 base. Generation of TCR beta libraries employed quantitative 5'-RACE incorporating molecular barcodes. TCRdb re-analysed the 5' RACE reads in MiXCR, keeping a single row per CDR3 protein. The sample includes some 130,000 distinct CDR3 sequences, 6% to 8.5% of them seen just once. Whole-study results and caveats: Among TCR beta sequences, a motif of fewer than 10 highly homologous variants appeared characteristic of ankylosing spondylitis blood.

This clonotype was detected only a few times. Its antigen remains unidentified. Sequencing was carried out using blood, either unsorted or a sorted T cell fraction (not recorded which). This TCR was sampled from a female donor with ankylosing spondylitis or in good health (not recorded which). J is TRBJ1-3 and V is TRBV9; 8 nucleotides agree with TRBD1. CDR3 sequence (DNA): TGTGCCAGCAGCGCAGCCTCCGGGACAGGTTCGTCTGGAAACACCATATATTTT. Protein sequence: CASSAASGTGSSGNTIYF.